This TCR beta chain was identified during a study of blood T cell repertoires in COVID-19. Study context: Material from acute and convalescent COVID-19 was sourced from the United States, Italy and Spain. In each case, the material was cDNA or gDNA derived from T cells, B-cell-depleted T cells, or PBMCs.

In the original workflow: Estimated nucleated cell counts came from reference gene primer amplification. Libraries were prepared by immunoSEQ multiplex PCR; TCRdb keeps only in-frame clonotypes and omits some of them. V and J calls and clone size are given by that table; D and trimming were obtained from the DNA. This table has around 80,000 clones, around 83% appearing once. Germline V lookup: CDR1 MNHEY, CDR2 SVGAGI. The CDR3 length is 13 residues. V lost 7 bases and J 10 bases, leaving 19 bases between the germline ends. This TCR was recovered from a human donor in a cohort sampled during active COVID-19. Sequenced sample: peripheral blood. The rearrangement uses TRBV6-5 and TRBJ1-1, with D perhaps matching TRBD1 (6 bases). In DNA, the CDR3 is TGTGCCAGCACTTGGAATTACAGGGTCAGAGCTTTCTTT. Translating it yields CASTWNYRVRAFF.